This TCR beta chain was sequenced during a study of CD8 T cells in ankylosing spondylitis. The sample holds a few counts of this clonotype. TCRdb processed the 5' RACE reads anew with MiXCR; each CDR3 protein has one entry. The data hold roughly 230,000 distinct CDR3 sequences, with under 20% observed a single time. J was trimmed by 3 bases and V by 8 bases; bases with no gene match: 8. CDR3 length: 15 residues. J is TRBJ2-2 and V is TRBV12-3 or TRBV12-4, with TRBD1 identical over 8 bases. Sequencing was done on a sample of blood, either unsorted or a sorted T cell fraction (not recorded which). This TCR derives from a male donor with ankylosing spondylitis or in good health (not recorded which). The CDR3 region is CASGFQTGDTGELFF. The CDR3 region has the DNA TGTGCCAGCGGGTTCCAGACAGGGGACACCGGGGAGCTGTTTTTT.